These 24 T cell receptor beta chains share one sample of origin, sequenced in a study of T cells in women clearing cervical HPV infection. Measured with immunoSEQ multiplex PCR; TCRdb has only the in-frame clones, and not every one. This sample's table has about 26,000 clones. The sequenced sample was blood buffy coat. These receptors were taken from a woman aged 18 to 69 with a cervical HPV16 infection that either progressed to CIN3+ or cleared (not recorded which).

Concerning this clone: The sequenced fragment ends 3 residues before the CDR3 boundary, so the rest is inferred from the germline J gene. The rearrangement links TRBV28 to TRBJ1-1, with D possibly TRBD1 on 5 matching bases. The V and J ends lost 5 bases and 4 bases respectively, with 11 bases between them. Germline V gives CDR1 MDHEN, CDR2 SYDVKM. This CDR3 spans 13 amino acids. The part of the CDR3 DNA that was read is TGTGCCAGCAGTCCGGGGGGGATCACTGAA. Translation gives CASSPGGITE. The entire CDR3 protein is CASSPGGITEAFF.

To note about this clone: The read falls 3 residues short of the CDR3 end, and the missing part is taken from the germline J gene. The chain recombines TRBV20-1 with TRBJ2-7, with 8 nucleotides matching TRBD1. J gave up 2 bases and V 3 bases, and 9 bases lay outside the gene matches. Germline V gene data show CDR1 as DFQATT and CDR2 as SNEGSKA (reference sequence). This CDR3 spans 15 amino acids. The part of the CDR3 DNA that was read is TGCAGTGCTAGGATCCGGGACAGGAGAACCTACGAG. Its translation is CSARIRDRRTYE. The CDR3 reads in full as CSARIRDRRTYEQYF.

Notes on this clone: The read terminates 3 residues ahead of where the CDR3 ends, so the germline J gene completes it. This chain joins TRBV29-1 and TRBJ2-2; TRBD1 aligns across 8 bases. CDR3 length: 15 amino acids. CDR1 and CDR2 from the germline V gene are SQVTM and ANQGSEA. The sequenced part of the CDR3 DNA is TGCAGCGCCGGACAGGGTAGGACAACTAATGAAAAG. Encoded protein: CSAGQGRTTNEK. The full CDR3 protein reads CSAGQGRTTNEKLFF.

Regarding this clone: The sequence runs out 3 residues before the end of the CDR3; the remainder is reconstructed from the germline J gene. The rearrangement links TRBV5-1 to TRBJ2-3, with TRBD2 matching over 11 bases. Per the germline V gene, CDR1 is SGHRS and CDR2 is YFSETQ. The CDR3 spans 15 residues. The ends lost 2 bases at V and 6 bases at J; junction bases unmatched: 5. CDR3: CASSFTSGRSDTQYF. The part of the CDR3 DNA that was read is TGCGCCAGCAGCTTCACTAGCGGGAGATCCGATACG.

A word on this clone: The read finishes 3 residues shy of the CDR3 end, and the germline J gene is used to complete it. The chain is built from TRBV7-9 and TRBJ2-7, with 9 positions matching TRBD2. Trimming cost V 5 bases and J 4 bases; bases outside gene matches: 9. Germline assignment: CDR1 SEHNR and CDR2 FQNEAQ (reference sequence). The CDR3 contains 15 residues. The DNA read from the CDR3 is TGTGCCAGCAGCAGCGGGAGGAGGACTAGGTACGAG. Translating gives CASSSGRRTRYE. The entire CDR3 protein reads CASSSGRRTRYEQYF.

Comments on this clone: An end of the junction does not agree with germline; a read error may underlie this. The CDR3 goes on 3 residues after the read ends, and that part is filled in from the germline J gene. The V call is TRBV4-2, the J call TRBJ2-5; D unresolved. This CDR3 comprises 15 residues. The V gene's germline CDR1 is LGHNA and CDR2 YNFKEQ. The CDR3 protein is CASSQDLGSGETQYF. The CDR3 bases that were read are TGCGCCAGCAGCCAAGATCTGGGCAGTGGGGAGACC.

About this clone: The CDR3 end falls 3 residues outside the read, so it is completed with the germline J gene. This chain links TRBV19 with TRBJ2-1; 7 bases are a match to TRBD1. CDR1 is LNHDA and CDR2 is SQIVND in the germline V gene (reference sequence). V lost 4 bases and J lost 9; bases outside the gene matches: 6. The CDR3 is 13 amino acids. The chain's CDR3 is CASSKGQNFEQFF. The covered CDR3 bases are TGTGCCAGTAGTAAGGGACAGAATTTTGAG.

Of note for this clone: The read ends 3 residues before the CDR3 terminus; that terminus is restored from the germline J gene. The J gene is TRBJ2-5, the V gene TRBV6-1, with 9 bases identical to TRBD2. The ends lost 1 base at V and 2 bases at J; junction bases unmatched: 11. CDR3 length equals 18 residues. Per germline, CDR1 MNHNS and CDR2 SASEGT. The CDR3 sequence: CASSEDAPAGGLQETQYF. The sequenced part of the CDR3 DNA is TGTGCCAGCAGTGAAGATGCCCCAGCGGGAGGACTACAAGAGACC.

Worth noting for this clone: The CDR3 extends 3 residues past the end of the read, so its final part is completed from the germline J gene. V and J are TRBV4-1 and TRBJ2-1; 9 bases align to TRBD2. In germline, CDR1 is MGHRA, CDR2 YSYEKL. There are 18 residues in the CDR3. V was clipped by 3 bases and J by 0 bases; unmatched bases: 9. The sequenced part of the CDR3 DNA is TGCGCCAGCAGCCAGACCATAGCGGGAGTTCCCTCCTACAATGAG. It specifies CASSQTIAGVPSYNE. In full, the CDR3 is CASSQTIAGVPSYNEQFF.

Comment on this clone: The read terminates 3 residues ahead of where the CDR3 ends, so the germline J gene completes it. The chain combines TRBV7-6 with TRBJ1-2; TRBD1 is a possible D gene (5 bases). The CDR3 extends over 13 amino acids. The germline CDR1 and CDR2 sequences are SGHVS and FNYEAQ. The sequenced part of the CDR3 DNA is TGTGCCAGCAACCAGGGTCTCGCCTACGAC. It codes for CASNQGLAYD. The full CDR3 reads CASNQGLAYDYTF.

With respect to this clone: Coverage ceases 3 residues before the CDR3 finishes, and the germline J gene fills in the end. This chain connects TRBV30 to TRBJ2-5; 12 bases agree with TRBD1. Germline V gene data show CDR1 as GTSNPN and CDR2 as SVGIG (reference sequence). The CDR3 is 16 residues long. V shed 8 bases, J shed 4 bases, and the junction held 14 bases outside the gene matches. The CDR3 here is CAGSAGDRGLRETQYF. CDR3 DNA, as far as it was read: TGTGCCGGTTCGGCGGGGGACAGGGGGCTTCGAGAGACC.

As to this clone: Coverage ceases 3 residues before the CDR3 finishes, and the germline J gene fills in the end. The chain joins TRBV19 to TRBJ1-1, with 10 bases that match TRBD1. This CDR3 is built from 16 residues. With V trimmed by 4 bases and J by 3 bases, 8 bases remained unmatched. From germline, CDR1 is LNHDA and CDR2 SQIVND (reference sequence). The CDR3 reads CASSTTPTGGYTEAFF. CDR3 bases read: TGTGCCAGTAGTACCACCCCGACAGGGGGCTACACTGAA.

About this clone: The observed sequence ends 3 residues before the CDR3 terminus, with the missing tail filled in from the germline J gene. The chain employs TRBV20-1 and TRBJ2-5; 7 bases match TRBD1. CDR3 length: 15 amino acids. Germline loops: CDR1 DFQATT, CDR2 SNEGSKA (reference sequence). Trimming took 4 bases from V and 5 from J; bases not matched to a gene: 13. The covered CDR3 bases are TGCAGTGCTATCCCGACAGGGACCTTCGGGGAGACC. Its translation is CSAIPTGTFGET. The full CDR3 protein is CSAIPTGTFGETQYF.

About this clone itself: The observed sequence ends 3 residues before the CDR3 terminus, with the missing tail filled in from the germline J gene. The chain uses TRBV6-2 or TRBV6-3 and TRBJ1-4; D may be TRBD1 (6 bases). The CDR3 is 16 amino acids. V was trimmed by 4 bases and J by 3 bases, leaving 15 bases between them. The germline gives CDR1 MNHEY, CDR2 SVGEGT. The sequenced part of the CDR3 DNA is TGTGCCAGCAGTTCCCACGGGGGGGCGTCTAATGAAAAA. As protein: CASSSHGGASNEK. The full-length CDR3 reads as CASSSHGGASNEKLFF.

As for this clone: The read comes to an end 3 residues before the CDR3 does, leaving the germline J gene to fill in the end. The J gene is TRBJ2-7, the V gene TRBV20-1, with TRBD2 as a possible D gene (6 bases). This CDR3 is built from 16 residues. Trimming removed 0 bases at V and 2 bases at J, with 17 bases between. The germline gives CDR1 DFQATT, CDR2 SNEGSKA (reference sequence). The CDR3 here is CSARDRGGRFAYEQYF. Partial CDR3 DNA: TGCAGTGCTAGAGATCGGGGAGGTCGTTTCGCCTACGAG.

As for this clone: The DNA ends 3 residues before the CDR3 does, and the rest of the CDR3 is filled in from the germline J gene. This chain links TRBV20-1 with TRBJ2-1, with D unresolved. The germline CDR1 and CDR2 sequences are DFQATT and SNEGSKA (reference sequence). Between the trimmed V and J ends, which lost 0 bases and 5 bases, there was a span of 11 bases. This CDR3 region has 14 residues. The CDR3 loop is CSARDDARDNEQFF. CDR3 bases read: TGCAGTGCTAGAGATGACGCCCGGGACAATGAG.

Concerning this clone itself: The read halts 3 residues ahead of the CDR3 end, with the missing end drawn from the germline J gene. The gene calls are TRBV5-4 and TRBJ1-4; unclear D gene. The CDR3 totals 14 residues. The V gene lost 3 bases and the J gene lost 3 bases, with 9 bases spanning the gap. Germline CDR1 and CDR2: SGHNT and YYREEE (reference sequence). Here the CDR3 reads CASSSAAANEKLFF. The sequenced part of the CDR3 DNA is TGTGCCAGCAGCTCGGCCGCGGCTAATGAAAAA.

Regarding this clone: A read error may produce the germline difference seen at one junction end. The read falls 3 residues short of the CDR3 end, and the missing part is taken from the germline J gene. The sample holds other DNA sequences that translate to the same CDR3. This chain uses TRBV18 with TRBJ1-3, with 7 bases that match TRBD1. CDR1 is KGHSH and CDR2 is LQKENI in the germline V gene. This CDR3 contains 17 residues. The DNA read from the CDR3 is TGTGCCAGCTCACCAAACAGGGGCGCGAGGGCAGGAAACACG. It yields the protein CASSPNRGARAGNT. The complete CDR3 sequence is CASSPNRGARAGNTIYF.

The part of the CDR3 DNA that was read is TGTGCCAGCAGGGGAGGGGTTGGTCAGCCC. Translating gives CASRGGVGQP. The full CDR3 is CASRGGVGQPQHF. The chain has TRBV6-2 or TRBV6-3 and TRBJ1-5; D might be TRBD1 (5 bases). The CDR3 end is not reached by the read, which stops 3 residues before it; the germline J gene fills it in. V was pared by 6 bases and J by 6 bases, with 12 bases between. Per germline, CDR1 MNHEY and CDR2 SVGEGT. The CDR3 loop spans 13 amino acids.

Turning to this clone: The CDR3 goes on 3 residues after the read ends, and that part is filled in from the germline J gene. The chain employs TRBV19 and TRBJ2-1; TRBD1 might be the D (6 bases). This CDR3 comprises 13 residues. V was clipped by 7 bases and J by 7 bases, with 14 bases between them. In germline, CDR1 is LNHDA, CDR2 SQIVND (reference sequence). CDR3 loop: CASTDRLGNEQFF. CDR3 bases read: TGTGCCAGTACCGACAGGTTAGGGAATGAG.

Concerning this clone: From the germline J gene comes the end of the CDR3, since the read stops 3 residues before it. The chain employs TRBV7-9 and TRBJ2-1; D is unclear. V was pared by 5 bases and J by 6 bases, with 14 bases between. Germline V gene sequence: CDR1 SEHNR, CDR2 FQNEAQ (reference sequence). This CDR3 has 14 residues. The sequenced part of the CDR3 DNA is TGTGCCAGCAGCACCCCCTTCGGTGGCAATGAG. The encoded protein is CASSTPFGGNE. The whole CDR3 is CASSTPFGGNEQFF.

With regard to this clone: The read ends 3 residues before the CDR3 terminus; that terminus is restored from the germline J gene. The chain has TRBV7-2 and TRBJ2-7, with a tentative D call TRBD2 (6 bases). CDR1 SGHTA and CDR2 FQGNSA come from the germline V gene. The CDR3 extends over 15 amino acids. V was clipped by 4 bases and J by 3 bases, with 16 bases between them. This CDR3 reads CASSSPVSGRYEQYF. CDR3 DNA (partial): TGTGCCAGCAGCTCCCCGGTTAGCGGACGCTACGAG.

Worth noting for this clone: The read is 3 residues too short to cover the CDR3 end, so that end is filled in from the germline J gene. V gene TRBV18 combines with J gene TRBJ1-2, with D hard to call. The CDR3 totals 15 residues. Germline lookup yields CDR1 KGHSH and CDR2 LQKENI. CDR3 amino acids: CASSPDTSGSYDYTF. The CDR3 bases that were read are TGTGCCAGCTCACCTGATACTAGCGGCTCCTACGAC. The whole variable domain, remainder taken from reference TRBV18 and TRBJ1-2, is NAGVMQNPRHLVRRRGQEARLRCSPMKGHSHVYWYRQLPEEGLKFMVYLQKENIIDESGMPKERFSAEFPKEGPSILRIQQVVRGDSAAYFCASSPDTSGSYDYTFGSGTRLTVV.

About this clone itself: The CDR3 end lies 3 residues beyond the end of the read and is filled in from the germline J gene. The chain is built from TRBV6-2 or TRBV6-3 and TRBJ1-1, with D perhaps TRBD1 (5 bases). Germline V gene sequence: CDR1 MNHEY, CDR2 SVGEGT. V gave up 6 bases and J gave up 0 bases, with 14 bases separating them. The CDR3 has 15 amino acids. CDR3 bases read: TGTGCCAGCAGCGGACACTCGCCTATGAACACTGAA. This codes for CASSGHSPMNTE. The entire CDR3 sequence reads CASSGHSPMNTEAFF.